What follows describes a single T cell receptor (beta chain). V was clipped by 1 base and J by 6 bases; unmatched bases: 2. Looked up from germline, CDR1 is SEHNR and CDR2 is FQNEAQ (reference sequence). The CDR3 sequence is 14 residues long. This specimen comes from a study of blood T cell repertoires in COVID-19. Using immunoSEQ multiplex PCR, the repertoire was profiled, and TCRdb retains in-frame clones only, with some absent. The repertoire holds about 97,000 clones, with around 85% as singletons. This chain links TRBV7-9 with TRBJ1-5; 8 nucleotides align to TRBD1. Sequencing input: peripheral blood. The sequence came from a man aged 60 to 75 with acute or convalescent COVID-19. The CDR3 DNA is TGTGCCAGCAGCTTAGACAGGGGGATTCAGCCCCAGCATTTT. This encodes CASSLDRGIQPQHF.